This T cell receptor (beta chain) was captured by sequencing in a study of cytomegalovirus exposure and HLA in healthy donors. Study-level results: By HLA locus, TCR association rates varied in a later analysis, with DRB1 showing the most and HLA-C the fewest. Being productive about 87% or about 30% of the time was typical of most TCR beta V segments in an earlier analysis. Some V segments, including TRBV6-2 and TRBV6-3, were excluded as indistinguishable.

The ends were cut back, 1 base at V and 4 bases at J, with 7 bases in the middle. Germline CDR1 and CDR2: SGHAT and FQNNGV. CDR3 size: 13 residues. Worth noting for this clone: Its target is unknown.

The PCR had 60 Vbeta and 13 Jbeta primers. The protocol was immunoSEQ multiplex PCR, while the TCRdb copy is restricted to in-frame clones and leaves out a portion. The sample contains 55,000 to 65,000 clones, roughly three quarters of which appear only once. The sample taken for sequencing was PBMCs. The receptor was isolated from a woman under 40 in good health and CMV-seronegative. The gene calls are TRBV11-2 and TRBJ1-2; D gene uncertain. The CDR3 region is CASSLGQSYGYTF. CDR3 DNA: TGTGCCAGCAGCTTAGGGCAGTCCTATGGCTACACCTTC. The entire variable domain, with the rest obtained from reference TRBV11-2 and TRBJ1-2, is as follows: EAGVAQSPRYKIIEKRQSVAFWCNPISGHATLYWYQQILGQGPKLLIQFQNNGVVDDSQLPKDRFSAERLKGVDSTLKIQPAKLEDSAVYLCASSLGQSYGYTFGSGTRLTVV.